These 25 T cell receptor beta chains originate from one sample sequenced in a study of post-analysis software for immune sequencing data. Overall study findings and caveats: Patients used about 5 TRBV segments, including TRBV5-6, TRBV5-1 and TRBV20-1, more often than controls.

cDNA libraries for TCR beta contained unique molecular identifiers. Each CDR3 protein gets one entry after TCRdb re-called the PCR reads with MiXCR. The sample holds approximately 690,000 distinct CDR3 sequences, approximately 60% seen once. No cognate antigen is known for these TCRs. Material for sequencing was blood. All receptors come from a girl aged 2 to 10 with multiple sclerosis.

This chain joins TRBV27 and TRBJ2-3, with D hard to call. Trimming removed 3 bases at V and 4 bases at J, with 11 bases between. There are 14 residues in the CDR3. The germline V gene encodes CDR1 MNHEY and CDR2 SMNVEV (reference sequence). CDR3 sequence: CASSLELAADTQYF. The DNA for the CDR3 is TGTGCCAGCAGTTTGGAGTTGGCGGCAGATACGCAGTATTTT.

The chain has TRBV25-1 and TRBJ2-7; 7 nucleotides align to TRBD1. This CDR3 is 13 amino acids long. In germline, CDR1 is MGHDK, CDR2 SYGVNS. Trimming cost V 7 bases and J 3 bases; bases outside gene matches: 6. The CDR3 loop is CASTVRDSYEQYF. The DNA of the CDR3 is TGTGCCAGCACCGTAAGGGACAGCTACGAGCAGTACTTC.

A few counts support this clonotype. J is TRBJ1-5 and V is TRBV27, with D perhaps TRBD1 (5 bases). The V end lost 2 bases, the J end lost 6 bases, and 8 bases lay between the germline ends. The CDR3 has 13 residues. Germline CDR1 reads MNHEY; CDR2 reads SMNVEV (reference sequence). The CDR3, as DNA: TGTGCCAGCAGTTTAGAGGGGCTTCAGCCCCAGCATTTT. Translated, it gives CASSLEGLQPQHF.

The rearrangement joins TRBV19 to TRBJ1-1; no definite D call. Germline V gene data show CDR1 as LNHDA and CDR2 as SQIVND (reference sequence). The CDR3 covers 13 residues. Trimming shortened V by 7 bases and J by 0 bases, and 9 bases separated the two germline ends. CDR3 DNA: TGTGCCAGTACAAGGCAGATGAACACTGAAGCTTTCTTT. Protein: CASTRQMNTEAFF.

The V gene is TRBV7-9, the J gene TRBJ2-5, with D unresolved. V was clipped by 3 bases and J by 3 bases, with 8 bases between them. CDR3 length: 13 amino acids. Germline V lookup: CDR1 SEHNR, CDR2 FQNEAQ (reference sequence). CDR3 sequence (DNA): TGTGCCAGCAGCTTCGAGAGGAAAGAGACCCAGTACTTC. It is translated as CASSFERKETQYF.

The V and J genes are TRBV12-3 or TRBV12-4 and TRBJ1-2; D not resolved. Trimming cost V 4 bases and J 4 bases, with 13 bases left between them. The CDR3 has 14 amino acids. The CDR3 sequence is CASSSGRQTYGYTF. The CDR3, as DNA: TGTGCCAGCAGTTCGGGCAGACAAACCTATGGCTACACCTTC.

The CDR3 sequence is CASSQDPDPINEQFF. CDR3 in DNA: TGTGCCAGCAGCCAAGATCCGGATCCGATCAATGAGCAGTTCTTC. The rearrangement links TRBV14 to TRBJ2-1; no firm D call. The CDR3 spans 15 residues. The germline V gene encodes CDR1 SGHDN and CDR2 FVKESK. V lost 0 bases, J lost 6 bases, and 12 bases lay in between.

The count of this clonotype is one. The rearrangement links TRBV12-3 or TRBV12-4 to TRBJ2-1; 9 bases line up with TRBD2. This CDR3 spans 19 amino acids. V dropped 4 bases and J dropped 1; count of bases not matched to a gene: 14. The CDR3 sequence: CASSSRPSRLAASYNEQFF. The CDR3 DNA reads as TGTGCCAGCAGTTCACGCCCGTCCAGACTAGCGGCGTCCTACAATGAGCAGTTCTTC.

This clonotype was seen more than once but under ten times. J is TRBJ2-1 and V is TRBV10-3; D gene unclear. This CDR3 is built from 16 residues. Trimming took off 4 bases at V and 6 bases at J, with 19 bases between the two ends. Germline CDR1 ENHRY, CDR2 SYGVKD. The DNA of the CDR3 is TGTGCCATCAGTGCTTTCTTTCGCCGGCCCCCCAATGAGCAGTTCTTC. As protein: CAISAFFRRPPNEQFF.

This clonotype appeared a single time. The chain combines TRBV5-1 with TRBJ2-7; D unresolved. Trimming removed 4 bases from V and 6 bases from J, with 14 bases in between. This CDR3 comprises 13 residues. Germline-derived CDR1 and CDR2 are SGHRS and YFSETQ. The CDR3 DNA sequence: TGCGCCAGCAGCCAGCTCGACCTTTCCGAGCAGTACTTC. Its translation is CASSQLDLSEQYF.

This clonotype has a single count. The J gene is TRBJ2-7, the V gene TRBV5-1, with D perhaps matching TRBD1 (6 bases). Germline V gene data show CDR1 as SGHRS and CDR2 as YFSETQ. The CDR3 loop spans 14 amino acids. Trimming removed 1 base at V and 5 bases at J, with 13 bases between. DNA for the CDR3: TGCGCCAGCAGCTTGATTACAGGGAACAACGAGCAGTACTTC. It yields the protein CASSLITGNNEQYF. Full variable domain (rest looked up from reference TRBV5-1 and TRBJ2-7): KAGVTQTPRYLIKTRGQQVTLSCSPISGHRSVSWYQQTPGQGLQFLFEYFSETQRNKGNFPGRFSGRQFSNSRSEMNVSTLELGDSALYLCASSLITGNNEQYFGPGTRLTVT.

This clonotype was seen a few times. This chain joins TRBV12-3 or TRBV12-4 and TRBJ2-3, with 7 bases that match TRBD1. CDR3 length equals 15 residues. V was clipped by 6 bases and J by 0 bases; unmatched bases: 6. In DNA form, the CDR3 reads TGTGCCAGCAGCTTGACAGGGCTTAGCACAGATACGCAGTATTTT. Its translation is CASSLTGLSTDTQYF.

CDR3 protein: CSAGSRELSTNEQFF. The CDR3 coding sequence is TGCAGTGCCGGAAGTCGGGAGCTATCGACCAATGAGCAGTTCTTC. V gene TRBV20-1 combines with J gene TRBJ2-1; a possible D gene is TRBD2 (6 bases). This CDR3 spans 15 amino acids. The germline V gene encodes CDR1 DFQATT and CDR2 SNEGSKA (reference sequence). Trimming removed 6 bases from V and 6 bases from J, with 21 bases in between.

The chain recombines TRBV18 with TRBJ2-1; 7 bases are a match to TRBD1. The germline gives CDR1 KGHSH, CDR2 LQKENI. The CDR3 contains 15 residues. V shed 6 bases and J 8 bases; nucleotides not matched to a gene: 13. DNA for the CDR3: TGTGCCAGCTCCCGGAATTTCATAGGGGGCCATGAGCAGTTCTTC. It encodes CASSRNFIGGHEQFF.

The chain carries TRBV10-3 and TRBJ2-5, with D possibly being TRBD2 (6 bases). V lost 6 bases to trimming and J lost 2 bases, with 10 bases between them. This CDR3 comprises 13 residues. From germline, CDR1 is ENHRY and CDR2 SYGVKD. The CDR3 coding sequence is TGTGCCATCAGCCCGGACTATCAAGAGACCCAGTACTTC. Its translation: CAISPDYQETQYF.

The V gene is TRBV28, the J gene TRBJ2-7; the D call may be TRBD1 or TRBD2 (5 bases each). The V end lost 10 bases, the J end lost 3 bases, and 16 bases lay between the germline ends. Germline CDR1 reads MDHEN; CDR2 reads SYDVKM. The CDR3 loop spans 13 amino acids. As DNA, the CDR3 is TGTGCCACCCTACTGGGACGGCTCTACGAGCAGTACTTC. Translating it yields CATLLGRLYEQYF.

This rearrangement joins TRBV20-1 to TRBJ2-5; D tentatively fits TRBD1 or TRBD2 (5 bases each). TRBJ2-7 matches the DNA end more closely, so the J call is doubtful. The CDR3 has 14 residues. Germline V gene data show CDR1 as DFQATT and CDR2 as SNEGSKA (reference sequence). The chain's CDR3 is CSAREGTAAYEQYF. The CDR3, as DNA: TGCAGTGCTAGAGAAGGGACGGCCGCCTACGAGCAGTACTTC.

The chain couples TRBV5-1 to TRBJ1-5; unclear D gene. Trimming removed 0 bases at V and 0 bases at J, with 4 bases between. The CDR3 is made up of 14 amino acids. Looked up from germline, CDR1 is SGHRS and CDR2 is YFSETQ. CDR3 nucleotides: TGCGCCAGCAGCTTGGACGATAGCAATCAGCCCCAGCATTTT. This codes for CASSLDDSNQPQHF.

The rearrangement uses TRBV9 and TRBJ1-2, with 9 bases matching TRBD1. Trimming cost V 3 bases and J 8 bases; bases outside gene matches: 5. This CDR3 spans 13 amino acids. CDR1 and CDR2 from the germline V gene are SGDLS and YYNGEE. CDR3 region: CASSGGTGYGYTF. CDR3 bases: TGTGCCAGCAGCGGAGGGACAGGGTACGGCTACACCTTC.

This sequence joins TRBV7-2 and TRBJ2-7; TRBD2 aligns across 8 bases. The CDR3 length is 17 residues. CDR1 and CDR2 (germline): SGHTA, FQGNSA. With 5 bases clipped from V and 3 bases from J, the junction kept 15 bases outside the gene matches. The CDR3 DNA sequence: TGTGCCAGCAGCCCTATTGTAACGGGACTAGGACTCTACGAGCAGTACTTC. It translates to CASSPIVTGLGLYEQYF.

The chain couples TRBV7-2 to TRBJ2-7, with 9 bases aligning to TRBD1. CDR1 is SGHTA, CDR2 FQGNSA, per germline. The length of the CDR3 is 17 residues. The trim removed 5 bases at V and 5 bases at J, leaving 16 bases unmatched. The CDR3, as DNA: TGTGCCAGCAGCCCCCACGGATCGGGGACAGGGAACAACGAGCAGTACTTC. Amino acid sequence: CASSPHGSGTGNNEQYF.

V gene TRBV4-3 combines with J gene TRBJ1-2, with no clear D. Germline-derived CDR1 and CDR2 are LGHNA and YSLEER. Between the trimmed V and J ends, which lost 1 base and 4 bases, there was a span of 16 bases. The CDR3 has 16 residues. In nucleotides, the CDR3 is TGCGCCAGCAGCCAAGGAAGTGGAGGTGGAGGCTATGGCTACACCTTC. Its translation is CASSQGSGGGGYGYTF.

This rearrangement joins TRBV7-2 to TRBJ2-5; no clear D. V lost 1 base and J lost 4, with 7 bases in between. CDR1 SGHTA and CDR2 FQGNSA come from the germline V gene. The CDR3 covers 13 residues. The CDR3 loop reads CASSLERSETQYF. In DNA form, the CDR3 reads TGTGCCAGCAGCTTAGAGAGGTCAGAGACCCAGTACTTC.

This clonotype has only a few counts. V and J are TRBV20-1 and TRBJ2-7; D call uncertain. Trimming stripped 3 bases from V and 5 bases from J, with 11 bases between. Germline V CDR1 and CDR2: DFQATT, SNEGSKA (reference sequence). The CDR3 sequence is 12 residues long. The DNA for the CDR3 is TGCAGTGCTAGTTTCGTCTCGGACGAGCAGTACTTC. This gives the protein CSASFVSDEQYF.

In its sample, this clonotype was seen a few times. The chain recombines TRBV5-1 with TRBJ2-1, with 7 bases identical to TRBD1. Germline assignment: CDR1 SGHRS and CDR2 YFSETQ. CDR3 length: 15 amino acids. The J segment lost 5 bases and the V segment lost 3 bases, leaving 8 bases of the junction unmatched. The CDR3 loop is CASSWVGQKNNEQFF. Here the CDR3 DNA reads TGCGCCAGCAGCTGGGTGGGACAGAAGAACAATGAGCAGTTCTTC.